Given below is one T cell receptor beta chain in context. Antigen unknown. TCRdb keeps only in-frame clones here, not all; method: immunoSEQ multiplex PCR. The table includes 150,000 or so clones, almost 90% detected once. This entry belongs to a study of T cell responses to AZD1222 COVID-19 vaccine. Overall study findings and caveats: At study baseline, merely five or six AZD1222 recipients were seropositive. Donors skewed white British and female; clonal diversity was possibly underestimated.

The CDR3 covers 13 residues. Germline V CDR1 and CDR2: MRHNA, SNTAGT. Deletions cut 7 bases from V and 2 bases from J, with 8 bases between. This clonotype was obtained from an adult in good health. Sequenced here: peripheral blood, sampled on day 0 of AZD1222 vaccination. The chain uses TRBV6-4 and TRBJ2-2; D is unclear. The CDR3 sequence: CASKDRNTGELFF. CDR3 nucleotide sequence: TGTGCCAGCAAGGACCGAAACACCGGGGAGCTGTTTTTT.